A selection of T cell receptor beta chains follows, all from one sample in a study of blood T cells in healthy people across ages. MiXCR, applied by TCRdb to the 5' RACE reads, yields one record per CDR3 protein. The sample lists roughly 930,000 distinct CDR3 sequences; about 44% were seen once. What was sequenced was blood. The receptor source for this set is a man aged 25-40 years in good health. Each CDR3 is given with its conserved first and last residue. D genes are given only for firm matches. Not every row has a clone size; where given, it reads once, few, many or a size class.

>TRBV6-1|TRBD2|TRBJ2-3|few|18
TGTGCCAGCAGTGAACGGGGGTCTAGCGGGATTGGTGCAGATACGCAGTATTTT
CASSERGSSGIGADTQYF
>TRBV27|-|TRBJ1-2|few|15
TGTGCCAGCAGTTTATTACCAGGGGACCAACTGGGCTACACCTTC
CASSLLPGDQLGYTF
>TRBV5-1|-|TRBJ2-5|once|14
TGCGCCAGCAGCTCTACAGGGGACGGGAGAGCCCAGTACTTC
CASSSTGDGRAQYF
>TRBV11-3|-|TRBJ2-5|-|14
TGTGCCAGCAGCTTAGGGATAGGGCAAGAGACCCAGTACTTC
CASSLGIGQETQYF
>TRBV6-5|-|TRBJ2-5|few|14
TGTGCCAGCAGTTACCATGGACTACGAGAGACCCAGTACTTC
CASSYHGLRETQYF
>TRBV5-6|TRBD1|TRBJ1-2|few|14
TGTGCCAGCCTTGGACAGGGGGCTAACTATGGCTACACCTTC
CASLGQGANYGYTF
>TRBV20-1|-|TRBJ1-5|once|14
TGCAGTGCTAGAGAGGGGGCGGTCAATCAGCCCCAGCATTTT
CSAREGAVNQPQHF
>TRBV28|-|TRBJ1-6|few|15
TGTGCCAGCAGCCTTACCATGCTACGTAATTCACCCCTCCACTTT
CASSLTMLRNSPLHF
>TRBV29-1|-|TRBJ1-2|once|13
TGCAGCGTCGGCGACTGGGAAGTCTTTGGCTACACCTTC
CSVGDWEVFGYTF
>TRBV28|-|TRBJ1-1|-|16
TGTGCCAGCAGCCCTTCGGACAGAGACTTGAACACTGAAGCTTTCTTT
CASSPSDRDLNTEAFF
>TRBV2|-|TRBJ2-1|-|15
TGTGCCAGCAGTAAGTTGAGGAGCTCCTACAATGAGCAGTTCTTC
CASSKLRSSYNEQFF
>TRBV12-3/TRBV12-4|TRBD1|TRBJ2-7|few|14
TGTGCCAGCAGTCGACAGGGGGTATTCTACGAGCAGTACTTC
CASSRQGVFYEQYF
>TRBV5-1|-|TRBJ2-7|-|14
TGCGCCAGCAGCTTCCTAGATCCCCAGGAGACCCGGTACTTC
CASSFLDPQETRYF
>TRBV6-1|TRBD2|TRBJ2-3|few|17
TGTGCCAGCAGCTCGCTGACTAGCGGGGAACTCACAGATACGCAGTATTTT
CASSSLTSGELTDTQYF
>TRBV18|-|TRBJ1-2|-|14
TGTGCCAGCTCACCGAACCCCGGGGACTATGGCTACACCTTC
CASSPNPGDYGYTF
>TRBV28|-|TRBJ2-5|-|13
TGTGCCAGCAGCCCCCAGTTGGTGAGGACCCAGTACTTC
CASSPQLVRTQYF
>TRBV6-5|TRBD2|TRBJ2-7|once|15
TGTGCCAGCAGTTCAGCGGGGGGCGTGGGCAATGAGCAGTACTTC
CASSSAGGVGNEQYF
>TRBV3-1|-|TRBJ2-3|few|15
TGTGCCAGCAGCCTGCTAGGAAAACGGGCAGATACGCAGTATTTT
CASSLLGKRADTQYF
>TRBV7-8|-|TRBJ2-3|few|13
TGTGCCAGCAGCGTCACTAGGGGGGATACGCAGTATTTT
CASSVTRGDTQYF
>TRBV5-1|-|TRBJ2-1|-|16
TGCGCCAGCAGCCCGCGGGCGCAGGGGGGTTGGAATGAGCAGTTCTTC
CASSPRAQGGWNEQFF
>TRBV5-1|TRBD1|TRBJ1-1|-|16
TGCGCCAGCAGCTTGGAAACAGGGGTGATTCCAACTGAAGCTTTCTTT
CASSLETGVIPTEAFF
>TRBV10-3|TRBD2|TRBJ2-3|few|19
TGTGCCATCAGTGAGTCGAATTTAGGAGCGGGGGGGAGCACAGATACGCAGTATTTT
CAISESNLGAGGSTDTQYF
>TRBV10-3|-|TRBJ2-2|-|15
TGTGCCATCACTCCTTTGCCCTCGGGCACCGGGGAGCTGTTTTTT
CAITPLPSGTGELFF
>TRBV30|-|TRBJ2-7|-|15
TGTGCCTGGAATCTCGGGGCGGGGAATTCCTACGAGCAGTACTTC
CAWNLGAGNSYEQYF
>TRBV29-1|-|TRBJ2-7|-|13
TGCAGCGTTGGATACAGAACTACCTACGAGCAGTACTTC
CSVGYRTTYEQYF
>TRBV28|TRBD1|TRBJ2-7|-|13
TGTGCCAGCACCGACACAGGGGGCAGGGTGCAGTACTTC
CASTDTGGRVQYF
>TRBV7-7|-|TRBJ2-3|-|15
TGTGCTAGCAGCTTAGGGGGTGCGGAGCGGGATACGCAGTATTTT
CASSLGGAERDTQYF
>TRBV10-3|-|TRBJ2-3|-|15
TGTGCCACCGCTGAGAGGGAGACCCCTACAGATACGCAGTATTTT
CATAERETPTDTQYF
>TRBV2|-|TRBJ2-3|once|14
TGTGCCAGCACCTATTTAGCGGAGACAGATACGCAGTATTTT
CASTYLAETDTQYF
>TRBV6-2/TRBV6-3|-|TRBJ2-2|few|14
TGTGCCAGCAGCCCCGACAGGAACACCGGGGAGCTGTTTTTT
CASSPDRNTGELFF
>TRBV9|-|TRBJ2-3|-|15
TGTGCCAGCAGCCCCAGACTGGGGTTAATGGATACGCAGTATTTT
CASSPRLGLMDTQYF
>TRBV5-1|-|TRBJ1-6|once|15
TGCGCCAGCAGCTTGGAGCTACCCTGGGGTTCACCCCTCCACTTT
CASSLELPWGSPLHF
>TRBV3-1|-|TRBJ2-2|-|12
TGTGCCAGCAGCCAAGTCGAGGGGGAGCTGTTTTTT
CASSQVEGELFF
>TRBV29-1|-|TRBJ1-6|-|15
TGCAACGTTGCCATGGGCACAGGGAGTCGCTCGCCCCTCCACTTT
CNVAMGTGSRSPLHF
>TRBV5-6|TRBD1|TRBJ1-2|-|19
TGTGCCAGCAGCCTGGCTTCTTCCGGGACAGGGGAACTAAACTATGGCTACACCTTC
CASSLASSGTGELNYGYTF
>TRBV5-1|-|TRBJ1-1|-|15
TGCGCCAGCAGCTCTGACGGGGGGCGCGGGACTGAAGCTTTCTTT
CASSSDGGRGTEAFF
>TRBV20-1|TRBD1|TRBJ2-5|few|15
TGCAGTGCCCCTCTCAGGACAGGGTGGCAAGAGACCCAGTACTTC
CSAPLRTGWQETQYF
>TRBV5-1|-|TRBJ2-1|many|12
TGCGCCAGCAGCTCCGGTATCCATGAGCAGTTCTTC
CASSSGIHEQFF
>TRBV12-3/TRBV12-4|-|TRBJ2-5|once|13
TGTGCCAGCAGCCCAGGGTCTTCCTACGAGCGGTACTTC
CASSPGSSYERYF
>TRBV12-3/TRBV12-4|-|TRBJ2-2|-|12
TGTGACAGCAGCCTCTACACCGGGGAGCTGTTTTTT
CDSSLYTGELFF
>TRBV6-1|-|TRBJ1-4|few|14
TGTGCCAGCAGTGAAGTACAGGGTGGTGAAAAACTGTTTTTT
CASSEVQGGEKLFF
>TRBV10-3|-|TRBJ1-5|-|12
TGTGCCATCAGTCTCCACAATCAGCCCCAGCATTTT
CAISLHNQPQHF
>TRBV27|-|TRBJ2-7|-|12
TGTGCCAGCAGTTTATCTAGCGACGAGCAGTACTTC
CASSLSSDEQYF
>TRBV4-2|-|TRBJ2-7|-|16
TGTGTCAGCAGCCAAGATTGGCAGGAGGGGCGGGGTGAGCAGTACTTC
CVSSQDWQEGRGEQYF
>TRBV7-9|-|TRBJ1-2|-|14
TGTGCCAGCAGCTTAAGGCCAGATATCTATGGCTACACCTTC
CASSLRPDIYGYTF
>TRBV27|TRBD1|TRBJ1-2|-|14
TGTGCCAGCGGGAGACAGGGTCTCGGCTATGGCTACACCTTC
CASGRQGLGYGYTF
>TRBV27|TRBD1|TRBJ2-1|-|13
TGTGCCAGCAGTGAAGGGACAGGCTACGAGCAGTTCTTC
CASSEGTGYEQFF
>TRBV28|TRBD1|TRBJ2-5|-|16
TGTGCCAGCAGTCCGGGACAGGGGGCTTCGTTAGAGACCCAGTACTTC
CASSPGQGASLETQYF